Listed here are 24 T cell receptor beta chains from one sample, sequenced in a study of T cells in Graves' hyperthyroidism and ophthalmopathy. The CDR3 regions of TCR beta were amplified from RNA transcripts. During a first-round RT-PCR of the TCR CDR3, the HTBI primer set was used. MiXCR was run by TCRdb on the multiplex PCR reads, yielding one entry per CDR3 protein. The profile shows a few hundred thousand distinct CDR3 sequences, about 15% of them singletons. The specimen sequenced was blood. These receptors were collected from a woman aged 25 to 45 with Graves' ophthalmopathy.

This clonotype was detected only a few times. The chain employs TRBV28 and TRBJ1-5, with D maybe TRBD1 (6 bases). The germline CDR1 and CDR2 sequences are MDHEN and SYDVKM. V was trimmed by 7 bases and J by 4 bases, leaving 14 bases between them. The CDR3 has 14 residues. The DNA of the CDR3 is TGTGCCAGCATATCGGGACACACAAATCAGCCCCAGCATTTT. It is translated as CASISGHTNQPQHF.

The sample holds many counts of this clonotype. J is TRBJ1-2 and V is TRBV28; 9 bases line up with TRBD1. This CDR3 is built from 14 residues. The germline V gene has CDR1 MDHEN and CDR2 SYDVKM. V was clipped by 2 bases and J by 8 bases; unmatched bases: 6. The CDR3 bases are TGTGCCAGCAGTTTAGGACAGGGGTATTACGGCTACACCTTC. It encodes CASSLGQGYYGYTF.

The chain joins TRBV4-1 to TRBJ2-3; D is uncertain. The CDR3 runs 17 residues. V was cut by 0 bases and J by 1 base, with 14 bases left in between. The germline V gene has CDR1 MGHRA and CDR2 YSYEKL. The CDR3 sequence: CASSQDRVGIGTDTQYF. The CDR3 DNA is TGCGCCAGCAGCCAAGATCGGGTAGGAATAGGCACAGATACGCAGTATTTT.

V usage is TRBV11-2 and J usage is TRBJ2-7; 7 nucleotides line up with TRBD2. Looked up from germline, CDR1 is SGHAT and CDR2 is FQNNGV. J gave up 6 bases and V 3 bases, and 11 bases lay outside the gene matches. This CDR3 has 15 residues. In DNA, the CDR3 is TGTGCCAGCAGCTTGGCGGGGGTTTCGGGCCTCGAGCAGTACTTC. Its translation is CASSLAGVSGLEQYF.

The sample holds many counts of this clonotype. The CDR3 loop reads CASRLAFTDTQYF. The CDR3 DNA reads TGTGCCAGCAGGCTAGCGTTCACAGATACGCAGTATTTT. The chain employs TRBV12-3 or TRBV12-4 and TRBJ2-3; TRBD2 is a possible D gene (6 bases). This CDR3 comprises 13 residues. V lost 6 bases, J lost 2 bases, and 9 bases lay in between.

V and J are TRBV28 and TRBJ2-6; D not resolved. Germline-derived CDR1 and CDR2 are MDHEN and SYDVKM. Between the trimmed V and J ends, which lost 7 bases and 4 bases, there was a span of 14 bases. The CDR3 has 15 residues. As DNA, the CDR3 is TGTGCCAGCACCTACCCAGGAGCAGGGGCCAACGTCCTGACTTTC. This translates into CASTYPGAGANVLTF.

This clonotype was picked up many times. This chain links TRBV5-1 with TRBJ1-2; 9 bases map to TRBD1. The V gene end was trimmed by 4 bases and the J gene end by 3 bases; junction bases not matched to a gene: 1. The CDR3 covers 13 residues. Germline CDR1 reads SGHRS; CDR2 reads YFSETQ. The CDR3 nucleotides read TGCGCCAGCAGCCGGGACAGGGACTATGGCTACACCTTC. Its translation is CASSRDRDYGYTF.

This clonotype has ten or more counts. CDR3 in amino acids: CASSIPGTTDTQYF. As DNA, the CDR3 is TGTGCCAGTAGTATTCCGGGGACCACAGATACGCAGTATTTT. The chain has TRBV19 and TRBJ2-3; either TRBD1 or TRBD2 may fit D (5 bases each). Trimming stripped 3 bases from V and 2 bases from J, with 9 bases between. Germline lookup yields CDR1 LNHDA and CDR2 SQIVND (reference sequence). The CDR3 consists of 14 residues.

This clonotype has ten or more counts. This CDR3 is CSAIRGTSGTDTQYF. CDR3 nucleotide sequence: TGCAGTGCTATTAGAGGGACTAGCGGCACAGATACGCAGTATTTT. The chain recombines TRBV20-1 with TRBJ2-3; 10 positions match TRBD2. Germline V gene data show CDR1 as DFQATT and CDR2 as SNEGSKA (reference sequence). The CDR3 runs 15 residues. Germline trimming cut 4 bases from V and 1 base from J; bases unmatched to any gene: 5.

The CDR3 sequence: CASSLNWGGRNEQFF. The CDR3 bases are TGTGCCAGCAGCTTAAATTGGGGCGGGAGGAATGAGCAGTTCTTC. The rearrangement uses TRBV7-3 and TRBJ2-1; TRBD2 matches 8 bases. The trim removed 1 base at V and 7 bases at J, leaving 6 bases unmatched. Germline values: CDR1 SGHTA, CDR2 FQGTGA. The CDR3 runs to 15 residues.

Many counts were recorded for this clonotype. This chain uses TRBV4-3 with TRBJ1-5; no reliable D call. The ends were cut back, 0 bases at V and 6 bases at J, with 15 bases in the middle. Germline CDR1 and CDR2: LGHNA and YSLEER. This CDR3 is built from 16 residues. The DNA for the CDR3 is TGCGCCAGCAGCCAAGATCTCATCGGGGTAGGTCAGCCCCAGCATTTT. The encoded protein is CASSQDLIGVGQPQHF.

This clonotype occurred a few times. This chain connects TRBV19 to TRBJ2-2; D perhaps matches TRBD1 (6 bases). With 9 bases removed from V and 5 bases from J, the gap between germline ends came to 16 bases. The V gene's germline CDR1 is LNHDA and CDR2 SQIVND (reference sequence). This CDR3 is built from 14 residues. CDR3 residues: CASRDRHLTGELFF. The CDR3 DNA sequence: TGTGCCAGCAGAGACAGGCATTTAACCGGGGAGCTGTTTTTT.

The chain recombines TRBV27 with TRBJ1-3; no reliable D call. Germline lookup yields CDR1 MNHEY and CDR2 SMNVEV (reference sequence). V shed 6 bases and J shed 6 bases, with 3 bases lying between them. The CDR3 is made up of 10 amino acids. The chain's CDR3 is CASRTNTIYF. For the CDR3, the DNA is TGTGCCAGCAGAACAAACACCATATATTTT.

The chain carries TRBV27 and TRBJ1-4, with 8 bases that match TRBD1. Trimming cost V 3 bases and J 3 bases; bases outside gene matches: 3. Germline V CDR1 and CDR2: MNHEY, SMNVEV (reference sequence). CDR3 size: 15 residues. CDR3 in DNA: TGTGCCAGCAGTTTGGACAGGGCCGCTAATGAAAAACTGTTTTTT. Translation gives CASSLDRAANEKLFF.

This clonotype was seen repeatedly, ten times or more. The gene calls are TRBV6-1 and TRBJ2-3, with 12 bases matching TRBD2. This CDR3 is 14 amino acids long. CDR1 is MNHNS and CDR2 is SASEGT in the germline V gene. V gave up 6 bases and J gave up 4 bases; unmatched junction bases: 2. DNA for the CDR3: TGTGCCAGCAGGGCTAGCGGGAGGGCAGATACGCAGTATTTT. Translated: CASRASGRADTQYF.

This chain uses TRBV12-3 or TRBV12-4 with TRBJ2-4; D is ambiguous. V lost 6 bases and J lost 1, with 13 bases in between. The CDR3 spans 15 residues. CDR3 residues: CASSPRPGAKNIQYF. The CDR3 DNA reads TGTGCCAGCAGCCCGCGTCCCGGGGCCAAAAACATTCAGTACTTC.

This clonotype was observed a few times. This sequence joins TRBV10-3 and TRBJ2-7; D unclear. Germline CDR1 and CDR2: ENHRY and SYGVKD. V was clipped by 6 bases and J by 0 bases, with 9 bases between them. The CDR3 loop spans 13 amino acids. The DNA of the CDR3 is TGTGCCATCAGAGCGCTAAGCTCCTACGAGCAGTACTTC. It specifies CAIRALSSYEQYF.

This clonotype was counted a few times. Compared with germline, one end of the junction differs, possibly owing to a read error. The chain employs TRBV12-3 or TRBV12-4 and TRBJ1-3, with D hard to call. This CDR3 spans 11 amino acids. CDR3 in amino acids: CASSLTNTVYF. The CDR3 coding sequence is TGTGCCAGCAGTCTAACAAACACCGTATATTTT.

There are many counts of this clonotype. J is TRBJ2-7 and V is TRBV7-8; D not certain. V was cut by 4 bases and J by 3 bases, with 16 bases left in between. The CDR3 runs to 15 residues. The germline V gene encodes CDR1 SGHVS and CDR2 FQNEAQ. In DNA, the CDR3 is TGTGCCAGCAGCTCCACCACCGACGGAAACTACGAGCAGTACTTC. Its protein is CASSSTTDGNYEQYF. Variable domain in full (rest from reference TRBV7-8 and TRBJ2-7): GAGVSQSPRYKVAKRGQDVALRCDPISGHVSLFWYQQALGQGPEFLTYFQNEAQLDKSGLPSDRFFAERPEGSVSTLKIQRTQQEDSAVYLCASSSTTDGNYEQYFGPGTRLTVT.

The sample holds many counts of this clonotype. The rearrangement links TRBV27 to TRBJ2-2, with D tentatively TRBD1 or TRBD2 (5 bases each). The CDR3 length is 16 residues. The germline CDR1 and CDR2 sequences are MNHEY and SMNVEV (reference sequence). Trimming shortened V by 4 bases and J by 2 bases, and 14 bases separated the two germline ends. The CDR3 sequence is CASSSSWDPNTGELFF. In DNA form, the CDR3 reads TGTGCCAGCAGTTCGTCCTGGGACCCAAACACCGGGGAGCTGTTTTTT.

This clonotype was recorded a few times. This chain joins TRBV7-9 and TRBJ2-2, with 7 bases that match TRBD1. The V and J ends lost 6 bases and 1 base, in that order; junction bases with no gene match: 8. Germline loops: CDR1 SEHNR, CDR2 FQNEAQ (reference sequence). This CDR3 region has 16 residues. The CDR3 here is CASRPRQGRNTGELFF. The CDR3 DNA reads as TGTGCCAGCAGACCTCGACAGGGAAGGAACACCGGGGAGCTGTTTTTT. The full variable domain, with the rest looked up from reference TRBV7-9 and TRBJ2-2, is DTGVSQNPRHKITKRGQNVTFRCDPISEHNRLYWYRQTLGQGPEFLTYFQNEAQLEKSRLLSDRFSAERPKGSFSTLEIQRTEQGDSAMYLCASRPRQGRNTGELFFGEGSRLTVL.

The sample holds many counts of this clonotype. The chain carries TRBV7-2 and TRBJ2-2, with D unresolved. The V and J ends lost 0 bases and 7 bases respectively, with 6 bases between them. Germline CDR1 reads SGHTA; CDR2 reads FQGNSA. The CDR3 runs 13 residues. For the CDR3, the DNA is TGTGCCAGCAGCTTAGCGCCTGGCGGGGAGCTGTTTTTT. Protein product: CASSLAPGGELFF.

The chain employs TRBV9 and TRBJ2-5; D remains unclear. The germline V gene has CDR1 SGDLS and CDR2 YYNGEE. Trimming pared 4 bases from V and 5 bases from J, leaving 12 bases between. The CDR3 consists of 13 residues. CDR3 loop: CASSSRLAETQYF. CDR3 in DNA: TGTGCCAGCAGCTCCCGATTGGCGGAGACCCAGTACTTC.

This clonotype was found many times. V and J are TRBV7-2 and TRBJ2-3; TRBD2 matches at 8 bases. CDR3 size: 14 residues. Trimming took 4 bases from V and 6 from J; bases not matched to a gene: 6. Germline V gives CDR1 SGHTA, CDR2 FQGNSA. The CDR3: CASSSSGSVDTQYF. In DNA form, the CDR3 reads TGTGCCAGCAGCTCGAGCGGGAGTGTTGATACGCAGTATTTT.